What follows are 10 T cell receptor beta chains derived from one specimen sequenced in a study of T cells in Graves' hyperthyroidism and ophthalmopathy. Regions amplified from RNA transcripts were the TCR beta CDR3 regions. First-round RT-PCR targeting the TCR CDR3 was performed with the HTBI primer set. TCRdb re-called the multiplex PCR reads through MiXCR, storing one row per CDR3 protein. The sample has about 520,000 distinct CDR3 sequences, around 21% seen once. The specimen was blood. Receptors originate from a man between 18 and 35 years old with Graves' hyperthyroidism.

This chain's CDR3 is CASSPRDGGEAFF. CDR3 bases: TGTGCCAGTAGTCCCAGGGATGGAGGTGAAGCTTTCTTT. The genes are TRBV19 and TRBJ1-1; D possibly corresponds to TRBD1 (5 bases). CDR3 length: 13 amino acids. The germline V gene encodes CDR1 LNHDA and CDR2 SQIVND (reference sequence). Trimming left V 5 bases short and J 7 bases short, with 14 bases between.

The rearrangement links TRBV12-3 or TRBV12-4 to TRBJ2-2; D assignment may be TRBD1 or TRBD2 (7 bases each). CDR3 length: 15 residues. V lost 6 bases, J lost 5 bases, and 16 bases lay in between. DNA for the CDR3: TGTGCCAGCAGCCCCAGGGGGGAGGGGACCGGGGAGCTGTTTTTT. Translation: CASSPRGEGTGELFF.

This clonotype showed up many times. This chain joins TRBV12-3 or TRBV12-4 and TRBJ1-3, with D tentatively TRBD1 (5 bases). The CDR3 covers 15 residues. Trimming stripped 0 bases from V and 2 bases from J, with 8 bases between. The CDR3 sequence is CASSLARGAGNTIYF. CDR3 nucleotides: TGTGCCAGCAGTTTAGCGCGGGGGGCTGGAAACACCATATATTTT.

Many counts were recorded for this clonotype. The gene calls are TRBV30 and TRBJ1-5, with D unclear. Germline V gene data show CDR1 as GTSNPN and CDR2 as SVGIG (reference sequence). The CDR3 spans 14 residues. Trimming took 1 base from V and 2 from J, leaving 9 bases between them. The CDR3 DNA reads TGTGCCTGGAGTGCGACCCTCGGCAATCAGCCCCAGCATTTT. It yields the protein CAWSATLGNQPQHF.

This clonotype was recorded at least ten times. The chain uses TRBV29-1 and TRBJ2-7, with unresolved D. This CDR3 contains 12 residues. Germline CDR1 and CDR2: SQVTM and ANQGSEA. V lost 7 bases, J lost 1 base, and 11 bases lay in between. CDR3 DNA sequence: TGCAGCGCCCTGGACGGTTCCTACGAGCAGTACTTC. It specifies CSALDGSYEQYF.

This clonotype has more than one count but fewer than ten. A read error is possible here, since a much larger clone lies one base away. The CDR3 end shows no conserved phenylalanine or tryptophan, and so a read error is likely. The chain recombines TRBV30 with TRBJ2-2; D remains ambiguous. V gave up 4 bases and J gave up 1 base, with 4 bases separating them. Germline V gives CDR1 GTSNPN, CDR2 SVGIG (reference sequence). There are 12 residues in the CDR3. CDR3 protein: CAWTENTGELFL. The CDR3 coding sequence is TGTGCCTGGACAGAGAACACCGGGGAGCTGTTTTTG.

This clonotype appeared a few times. The V call is TRBV11-2, the J call TRBJ1-5; D remains unclear. V gave up 1 base and J gave up 0 bases, with 4 bases separating them. Germline lookup yields CDR1 SGHAT and CDR2 FQNNGV. The CDR3 is 14 amino acids. The CDR3: CASSLGFSNQPQHF. For the CDR3, the DNA is TGTGCCAGCAGCTTAGGTTTTAGCAATCAGCCCCAGCATTTT. Full variable domain (remainder filled in from reference TRBV11-2 and TRBJ1-5): EAGVAQSPRYKIIEKRQSVAFWCNPISGHATLYWYQQILGQGPKLLIQFQNNGVVDDSQLPKDRFSAERLKGVDSTLKIQPAKLEDSAVYLCASSLGFSNQPQHFGDGTRLSIL.

This clonotype was recorded many times. V gene TRBV4-1 combines with J gene TRBJ1-5, with TRBD1 matching over 7 bases. Germline assignment: CDR1 MGHRA and CDR2 YSYEKL. V was clipped by 0 bases and J by 3 bases; unmatched bases: 2. CDR3 length equals 15 residues. CDR3 amino acids: CASSQEGQVNQPQHF. CDR3 nucleotide sequence: TGCGCCAGCAGCCAAGAAGGACAGGTCAATCAGCCCCAGCATTTT.

This clonotype was seen repeatedly, ten times or more. The rearrangement joins TRBV15 to TRBJ1-1; 7 bases fit TRBD1. Losses at the gene ends were 1 base for V and 5 bases for J; bases not matched to a gene: 7. Germline V gives CDR1 LNHNV, CDR2 YYDKDF (reference sequence). The CDR3 loop spans 15 amino acids. CDR3 DNA: TGTGCCACCAGCAGAGGTAGGACAGGATTGACTGAAGCTTTCTTT. Translated, it gives CATSRGRTGLTEAFF.

This clonotype was recorded at least ten times. The genes are TRBV30 and TRBJ1-1; D is unresolved. Trimming cost V 0 bases and J 0 bases, with 8 bases left between them. CDR1 and CDR2 (germline): GTSNPN, SVGIG (reference sequence). The CDR3 runs 14 residues. The CDR3: CAWSVSFMNTEAFF. For the CDR3, the DNA is TGTGCCTGGAGTGTCAGCTTTATGAACACTGAAGCTTTCTTT.